The present T cell receptor beta chain was sequenced within a study of T cell changes during pregnancy in multiple sclerosis. Data came from immunoSEQ multiplex PCR; TCRdb stores just in-frame clones and leaves some out. The profile shows approximately 41,000 clones, approximately 90% of them singletons. Germline assignment: CDR1 SGHDT and CDR2 YYEEEE. Trimming pared 4 bases from V and 1 base from J, leaving 15 bases between. The CDR3 consists of 15 residues. This clone was seen only a few times. The J gene is TRBJ2-7, the V gene TRBV5-6, with D maybe TRBD2 (6 bases). Sequencing was done on a sample of PBMCs (not recorded whether the cells were cultured). This clonotype was obtained from a female donor with multiple sclerosis, enrolled in a pregnancy study. The chain's CDR3 is CASSPLAGTSYEQYF. CDR3 coding DNA: TGTGCCAGCAGCCCACTAGCAGGAACTTCCTACGAGCAGTACTTC. The full variable domain, with the rest looked up from reference TRBV5-6 and TRBJ2-7, is DAGVTQSPTHLIKTRGQQVTLRCSPKSGHDTVSWYQQALGQGPQFIFQYYEEEERQRGNFPDRFSGHQFPNYSSELNVNALLLGDSALYLCASSPLAGTSYEQYFGPGTRLTVT.